The 32 T cell receptor beta chains given below trace back to one sample, sequenced in a study of T-cell memory formation after mild COVID-19. TCRdb used MiXCR to reprocess the 5' RACE reads, holding one entry per CDR3 protein. The sample records more than 200,000 distinct CDR3 sequences, about a sixth being singletons. What was sequenced was PBMCs or a T cell subset sorted from them (not recorded which). Receptor source: a man between 18 and 29 years old who had mild COVID-19 (a few samples of this study predate the infection). Cell type and time point are not known.

This clonotype turned up a few times. The CDR3 sequence is CAWRTGTGYGYTF. CDR3 nucleotide sequence: TGTGCCTGGAGAACCGGGACAGGCTACGGCTACACCTTC. The chain is built from TRBV30 and TRBJ1-2, with TRBD1 identical over 8 bases. This CDR3 is 13 amino acids long. V lost 3 bases, J lost 8 bases, and 8 bases stayed unmatched. Germline V gene data show CDR1 as GTSNPN and CDR2 as SVGIG (reference sequence).

This clonotype turned up a few times. This rearrangement joins TRBV7-6 to TRBJ1-1; 9 nucleotides agree with TRBD1. The V segment lost 5 bases and the J segment 8 bases; nucleotides outside the gene matches: 3. Germline values: CDR1 SGHVS, CDR2 FNYEAQ. This CDR3 region has 12 residues. CDR3 sequence (DNA): TGTGCCAGCAGCGTCGGGACAGGGGAAGCTTTCTTT. This sequence encodes CASSVGTGEAFF.

The chain has TRBV7-8 and TRBJ2-7, with D maybe TRBD2 (5 bases). The CDR3 covers 16 residues. Between the trimmed V and J ends, which lost 7 bases and 0 bases, there was a span of 19 bases. CDR1 and CDR2 from the germline V gene are SGHVS and FQNEAQ. CDR3 residues: CASIVGDVRGSYEQYF. The CDR3 nucleotides are TGTGCCAGCATCGTAGGCGACGTCCGGGGCTCCTACGAGCAGTACTTC.

The V and J genes are TRBV23-1 and TRBJ1-1; D gene uncertain. TRBV23-1 is an open reading frame whose function is uncertain. This CDR3 comprises 14 residues. Trimming removed 7 bases at V and 5 bases at J, with 17 bases between. The CDR3 loop is CASNRGKPGTEAFF. DNA of the CDR3: TGCGCCAGCAATAGAGGGAAGCCGGGGACTGAAGCTTTCTTT.

This clonotype has a handful of counts. The chain carries TRBV7-2 and TRBJ2-1; the D is unclear. CDR1 and CDR2 (germline): SGHTA, FQGNSA. The germline V and J ends were trimmed by 4 bases and 8 bases, with 9 bases remaining between them. The CDR3 loop spans 12 amino acids. CDR3 nucleotides: TGTGCCAGCAGCTCATTGTGGGATGAGCAGTTCTTC. Protein: CASSSLWDEQFF. Combining the CDR3 with reference TRBV7-2 and TRBJ2-1 gives the whole variable domain GAGVSQSPSNKVTEKGKDVELRCDPISGHTALYWYRQSLGQGLEFLIYFQGNSAPDKSGLPSDRFSAERTGGSVSTLTIQRTQQEDSAVYLCASSSLWDEQFFGPGTRLTVL.

The chain uses TRBV2 and TRBJ1-1; no definite D call. CDR1 and CDR2 (germline): SNHLY, FYNNEI. Trimming shortened V by 0 bases and J by 1 base, and 12 bases separated the two germline ends. CDR3 length equals 16 residues. The CDR3 DNA is TGTGCCAGCAGTGAAGCGCTGGGCAGACCGAACACTGAAGCTTTCTTT. This gives the protein CASSEALGRPNTEAFF. Full variable domain (outside the CDR3, taken from reference TRBV2 and TRBJ1-1): EPEVTQTPSHQVTQMGQEVILRCVPISNHLYFYWYRQILGQKVEFLVSFYNNEISEKSEIFDDQFSVERPDGSNFTLKIRSTKLEDSAMYFCASSEALGRPNTEAFFGQGTRLTVV.

This clonotype was seen a handful of times. The chain joins TRBV20-1 to TRBJ2-3; 8 bases are shared with TRBD1. J gave up 3 bases and V 7 bases, and 6 bases lay outside the gene matches. This CDR3 comprises 13 residues. The germline gives CDR1 DFQATT, CDR2 SNEGSKA (reference sequence). The CDR3 DNA sequence: TGCAGTGGGCGAACAGGGGGGACAGATACGCAGTATTTT. Translating it yields CSGRTGGTDTQYF.

This clonotype was observed a few times. The chain combines TRBV3-2 with TRBJ2-1. TRBV3-2 is noted as a pseudogene. The length of the CDR3 is 14 residues. DNA of the CDR3: TGTGCCAGCAGCCCCGAGACCCAGAGAGATGAGCAGTTCTTC. It yields the protein CASSPETQRDEQFF.

The CDR3 DNA sequence: TGTGCCAGCAGCTTCCAGGCAGCAGATACGCAGTATTTT. It codes for CASSFQAADTQYF. The chain uses TRBV11-2 and TRBJ2-3; D is ambiguous. This CDR3 comprises 13 residues. Germline CDR1 reads SGHAT; CDR2 reads FQNNGV. Trimming took 3 bases from V and 4 from J, leaving 8 bases between them. The whole variable domain, filled in from reference TRBV11-2 and TRBJ2-3, reads EAGVAQSPRYKIIEKRQSVAFWCNPISGHATLYWYQQILGQGPKLLIQFQNNGVVDDSQLPKDRFSAERLKGVDSTLKIQPAKLEDSAVYLCASSFQAADTQYFGPGTRLTVL.

This chain uses TRBV7-2 with TRBJ2-7; TRBD2 matches at 9 bases. This CDR3 spans 15 amino acids. Looked up from germline, CDR1 is SGHTA and CDR2 is FQGNSA. The junction had 7 bases not matched to a gene; V was cut back by 5 bases and J by 2 bases. CDR3 bases: TGTGCCAGCAGCCCCAGCGGGGGGTTACCCTACGAGCAGTACTTC. Protein product: CASSPSGGLPYEQYF.

This clonotype was found many times. V usage is TRBV11-2 and J usage is TRBJ2-1; tentatively, D is TRBD1 (5 bases). Germline-derived CDR1 and CDR2 are SGHAT and FQNNGV. Trimming cost V 5 bases and J 7 bases, with 9 bases left between them. The CDR3 has 12 amino acids. The CDR3 region is CASSLNRNEQFF. In nucleotides, the CDR3 is TGTGCCAGCAGCCTGAACAGGAATGAGCAGTTCTTC.

The chain couples TRBV10-3 to TRBJ1-1, with D perhaps TRBD1 (5 bases). The CDR3 runs 14 residues. The V end lost 6 bases, the J end lost 4 bases, and 15 bases lay between the germline ends. The germline V gene encodes CDR1 ENHRY and CDR2 SYGVKD. For the CDR3, the DNA is TGTGCCATCAGGTCTTTTGGGGGTAGCACTGAAGCTTTCTTT. Encoded protein: CAIRSFGGSTEAFF.

The chain links TRBV7-3 to TRBJ2-5, with TRBD1 matching 7 bases. The V and J ends lost 0 bases and 1 base, in that order; junction bases with no gene match: 5. The CDR3 totals 16 residues. CDR1 SGHTA and CDR2 FQGTGA come from the germline V gene. CDR3 bases: TGTGCCAGCAGCTTAACGGGGACAGCTCTCCAAGAGACCCAGTACTTC. Its translation: CASSLTGTALQETQYF.

V is TRBV7-2 and J is TRBJ1-2; TRBD1 might be the D (6 bases). The CDR3 totals 15 residues. Looked up from germline, CDR1 is SGHTA and CDR2 is FQGNSA. The V and J ends lost 5 bases and 8 bases respectively, with 21 bases between them. Written as DNA, the CDR3 is TGTGCCAGCAGCCCCGGTACCGGGACAACTATCGGCTACACCTTC. Amino acids: CASSPGTGTTIGYTF.

This clonotype was detected a few times. This rearrangement joins TRBV12-5 to TRBJ1-2, with a possible D match to TRBD1 (5 bases). From germline, CDR1 is LGHNT and CDR2 FRNRAP. V was pared by 6 bases and J by 1 base, with 12 bases between. The CDR3 is made up of 14 amino acids. The CDR3 protein is CASGGTESNYGYTF. In nucleotides, the CDR3 is TGTGCTAGTGGGGGGACCGAAAGTAACTATGGCTACACCTTC.

This clonotype was counted only a few times. V gene TRBV7-9 combines with J gene TRBJ2-5; a possible D gene is TRBD2 (5 bases). The germline V gene encodes CDR1 SEHNR and CDR2 FQNEAQ (reference sequence). The germline V and J ends were trimmed by 8 bases and 9 bases, with 10 bases remaining between them. The CDR3 loop spans 10 amino acids. CDR3 in DNA: TGTGCCAGCGCTGGACTTGCCCAGTACTTC. Translation: CASAGLAQYF.

This clonotype appeared many times. V gene TRBV7-2 combines with J gene TRBJ1-1; no firm D call. The germline V and J ends were trimmed by 6 bases and 1 base, with 12 bases remaining between them. CDR1 and CDR2 (germline): SGHTA, FQGNSA. This CDR3 has 14 amino acids. The CDR3 protein is CASSIKVGNTEAFF. CDR3 sequence (DNA): TGTGCCAGCAGTATTAAGGTGGGGAACACTGAAGCTTTCTTT.

This clonotype has ten or more counts. This rearrangement joins TRBV4-1 to TRBJ2-3; TRBD1 might be the D (6 bases). The CDR3 extends over 14 amino acids. Per germline, CDR1 MGHRA and CDR2 YSYEKL. V lost 0 bases, J lost 6 bases, and 10 bases lay in between. The CDR3 loop is CASSQEQGADTQYF. CDR3 nucleotide sequence: TGCGCCAGCAGCCAAGAACAGGGAGCGGATACGCAGTATTTT.

The CDR3 sequence: CASNGEIAGKNIQYF. CDR3 coding DNA: TGTGCCAGCAATGGCGAAATTGCGGGCAAAAACATTCAGTACTTC. The chain employs TRBV2 and TRBJ2-4; maybe TRBD2 (5 bases). The CDR3 is 15 residues long. The V end lost 7 bases, the J end lost 3 bases, and 16 bases lay between the germline ends. Looked up from germline, CDR1 is SNHLY and CDR2 is FYNNEI.

This chain joins TRBV24-1 and TRBJ2-5, with D perhaps assigned TRBD1 or TRBD2 (6 bases each). The CDR3 covers 12 residues. With 7 bases removed from V and 5 bases from J, the gap between germline ends came to 10 bases. Germline CDR1 KGHDR, CDR2 SFDVKD. The CDR3 loop is CATSGGGETQYF. The CDR3 DNA follows: TGTGCCACCAGCGGGGGCGGTGAGACCCAGTACTTC.

J is TRBJ1-2 and V is TRBV6-6; TRBD1 might be the D (6 bases). CDR1 and CDR2 (germline): MNHNY, SVGAGI (reference sequence). V was clipped by 7 bases and J by 4 bases, with 19 bases between them. The CDR3 is 15 amino acids. CDR3 residues: CASTHSGVQGYGYTF. The CDR3 bases are TGTGCCAGCACTCACTCGGGGGTACAGGGCTATGGCTACACCTTC.

For the CDR3, the DNA is TGTGCCAGCAGTGAATGGGGAACCTCTCCCACAGATACGCAGTATTTT. Translating it yields CASSEWGTSPTDTQYF. The gene calls are TRBV6-1 and TRBJ2-3; D gene ambiguous. Trimming shortened V by 2 bases and J by 2 bases, and 14 bases separated the two germline ends. The CDR3 extends over 16 amino acids. Germline CDR1 MNHNS, CDR2 SASEGT.

This sequence joins TRBV5-6 and TRBJ2-5; TRBD2 might be the D (5 bases). Trimming stripped 1 base from V and 5 bases from J, with 9 bases between. Per the germline V gene, CDR1 is SGHDT and CDR2 is YYEEEE. The CDR3 sequence is 13 residues long. The CDR3, as DNA: TGTGCCAGCAGCTTGACTAGTGTGGAGACCCAGTACTTC. Translated: CASSLTSVETQYF.

The CDR3 DNA is TGTGCCAGCAGCCTCAACTCATGGGGCACCGCGATGGAGACCCAGTACTTC. It is translated as CASSLNSWGTAMETQYF. V and J are TRBV11-2 and TRBJ2-5; TRBD1 is a possible D gene (5 bases). Germline V CDR1 and CDR2: SGHAT, FQNNGV. The CDR3 runs 17 residues. The V gene lost 5 bases and the J gene lost 5 bases, with 24 bases spanning the gap. Full variable domain (remainder filled in from reference TRBV11-2 and TRBJ2-5): EAGVAQSPRYKIIEKRQSVAFWCNPISGHATLYWYQQILGQGPKLLIQFQNNGVVDDSQLPKDRFSAERLKGVDSTLKIQPAKLEDSAVYLCASSLNSWGTAMETQYFGPGTRLLVL.

This clonotype was detected a few times. This chain joins TRBV20-1 and TRBJ1-6; the D is unclear. This CDR3 is built from 14 residues. CDR1 and CDR2 (germline): DFQATT, SNEGSKA (reference sequence). Trimming pared 3 bases from V and 4 bases from J, leaving 10 bases between. The CDR3 is CSARASIYNSPLHF. The CDR3 DNA reads as TGCAGTGCTAGGGCAAGCATTTATAATTCACCCCTCCACTTT.

This clonotype was counted a few times. The chain combines TRBV20-1 with TRBJ2-1, with 11 nucleotides matching TRBD2. The ends lost 1 base at V and 1 base at J; junction bases unmatched: 3. This CDR3 spans 16 amino acids. The V gene's germline CDR1 is DFQATT and CDR2 SNEGSKA (reference sequence). CDR3 in DNA: TGCAGTGCTAGAGGTAGCGGGGGGGAGTCCTACAATGAGCAGTTCTTC. It codes for CSARGSGGESYNEQFF.

This chain links TRBV12-3 or TRBV12-4 with TRBJ1-1; 8 bases are shared with TRBD1. V was pared by 4 bases and J by 4 bases, with 2 bases of the junction left unmatched. The CDR3 extends over 13 amino acids. Here the CDR3 DNA reads TGTGCCAGCAGTTCGGACAGGGCCACTGAAGCTTTCTTT. Encoded protein: CASSSDRATEAFF.

This clonotype has only a few counts. J is TRBJ2-3 and V is TRBV10-3, with 7 bases identical to TRBD1. Losses at the gene ends were 6 bases for V and 3 bases for J; bases not matched to a gene: 6. This CDR3 is 14 amino acids long. Germline V CDR1 and CDR2: ENHRY, SYGVKD. This CDR3 reads CAIRKGQRTDTQYF. The CDR3 nucleotides read TGTGCCATCAGGAAGGGACAGCGGACAGATACGCAGTATTTT.

This clonotype was counted a few times. V usage is TRBV20-1 and J usage is TRBJ2-7; 8 bases are shared with TRBD2. This CDR3 contains 14 residues. V shed 3 bases, J shed 2 bases, and the junction held 6 bases outside the gene matches. Per the germline V gene, CDR1 is DFQATT and CDR2 is SNEGSKA (reference sequence). CDR3 bases: TGCAGTGCTAGTGCTACTAGCGGAGCCTACGAGCAGTACGTC. Amino acid sequence: CSASATSGAYEQYV.

This clonotype was picked up many times. V gene TRBV7-9 combines with J gene TRBJ2-7; no firm D call. Trimming pared 3 bases from V and 5 bases from J, leaving 5 bases between. This CDR3 spans 11 amino acids. Germline CDR1 SEHNR, CDR2 FQNEAQ (reference sequence). CDR3 nucleotides: TGTGCCAGCAGCTTCTTGGACGAGCAGTACTTC. Its translation: CASSFLDEQYF.

The chain joins TRBV3-1 to TRBJ1-5, with D possibly matching TRBD1 (6 bases). V lost 1 base, J lost 7 bases, and 11 bases lay in between. CDR3 length: 14 amino acids. The germline V gene has CDR1 LGHDT and CDR2 YNNKEL (reference sequence). CDR3 nucleotide sequence: TGTGCCAGCAGCCAAGGGGGGCAGAAGCAGCCCCAGCATTTT. This codes for CASSQGGQKQPQHF.

The genes are TRBV7-9 and TRBJ2-5, with 9 bases aligning to TRBD1. Germline CDR1 SEHNR, CDR2 FQNEAQ (reference sequence). V shed 2 bases and J 1 base; nucleotides not matched to a gene: 14. This CDR3 is 19 amino acids long. DNA for the CDR3: TGTGCCAGCAGCTTATCTCCGTGGGGGACAGGGTATCTCCAAGAGACCCAGTACTTC. Translated: CASSLSPWGTGYLQETQYF.